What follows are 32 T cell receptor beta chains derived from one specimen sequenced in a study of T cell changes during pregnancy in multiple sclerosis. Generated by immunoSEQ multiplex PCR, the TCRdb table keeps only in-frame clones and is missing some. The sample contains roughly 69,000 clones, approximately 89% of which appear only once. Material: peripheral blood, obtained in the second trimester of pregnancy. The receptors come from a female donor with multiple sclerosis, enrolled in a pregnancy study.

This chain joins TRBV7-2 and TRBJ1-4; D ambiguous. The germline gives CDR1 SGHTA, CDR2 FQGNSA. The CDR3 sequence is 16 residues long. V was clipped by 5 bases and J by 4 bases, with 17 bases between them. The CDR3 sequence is CASSPHGVGNNEKLFF. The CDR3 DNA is TGTGCCAGCAGCCCTCACGGGGTAGGGAATAATGAAAAACTGTTTTTT.

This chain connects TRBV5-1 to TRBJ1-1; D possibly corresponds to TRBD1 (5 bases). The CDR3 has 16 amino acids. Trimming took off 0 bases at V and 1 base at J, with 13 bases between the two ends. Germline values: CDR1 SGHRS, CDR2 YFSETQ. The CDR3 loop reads CASSLGLQGPNTEAFF. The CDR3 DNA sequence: TGCGCCAGCAGCTTGGGGCTGCAGGGTCCGAACACTGAAGCTTTCTTT.

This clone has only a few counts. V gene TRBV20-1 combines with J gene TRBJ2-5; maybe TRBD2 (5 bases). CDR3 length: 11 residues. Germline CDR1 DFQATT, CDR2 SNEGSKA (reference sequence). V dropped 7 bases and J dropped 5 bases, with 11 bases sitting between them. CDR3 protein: CSVEVGETQYF. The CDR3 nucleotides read TGCAGTGTGGAGGTGGGGGAGACCCAGTACTTC.

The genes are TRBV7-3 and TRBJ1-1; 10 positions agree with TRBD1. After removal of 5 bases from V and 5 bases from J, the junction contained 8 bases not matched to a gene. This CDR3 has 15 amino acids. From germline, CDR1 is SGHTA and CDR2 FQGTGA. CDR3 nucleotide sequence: TGTGCCAGCAGCCTCAACGGACAGGGGGGAACTGAAGCTTTCTTT. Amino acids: CASSLNGQGGTEAFF.

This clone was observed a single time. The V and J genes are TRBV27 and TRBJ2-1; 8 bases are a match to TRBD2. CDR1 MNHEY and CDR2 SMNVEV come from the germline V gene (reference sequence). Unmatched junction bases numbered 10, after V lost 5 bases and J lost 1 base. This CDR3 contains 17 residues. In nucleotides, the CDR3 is TGTGCCAGCAGTCCACCCCCGACTAGCGCTTCCTACAATGAGCAGTTCTTC. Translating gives CASSPPPTSASYNEQFF.

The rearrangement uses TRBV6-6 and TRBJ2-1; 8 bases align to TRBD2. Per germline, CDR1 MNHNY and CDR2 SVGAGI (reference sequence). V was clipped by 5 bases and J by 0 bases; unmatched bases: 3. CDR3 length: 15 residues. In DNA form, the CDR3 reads TGTGCCAGCAGTCTAAGCGGGGGCTCCTACAATGAGCAGTTCTTC. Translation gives CASSLSGGSYNEQFF.

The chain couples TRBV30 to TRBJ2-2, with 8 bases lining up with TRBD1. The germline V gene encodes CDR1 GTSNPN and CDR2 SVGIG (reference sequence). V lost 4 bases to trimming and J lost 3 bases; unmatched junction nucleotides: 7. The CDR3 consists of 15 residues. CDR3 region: CAWKIRDRYTGELFF. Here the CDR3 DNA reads TGTGCCTGGAAAATCCGGGACAGGTACACCGGGGAGCTGTTTTTT.

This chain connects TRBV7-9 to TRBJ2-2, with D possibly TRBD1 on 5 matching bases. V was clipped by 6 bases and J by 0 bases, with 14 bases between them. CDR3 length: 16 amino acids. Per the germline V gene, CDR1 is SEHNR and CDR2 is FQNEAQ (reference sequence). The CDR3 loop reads CASRITGNTNTGELFF. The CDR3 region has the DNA TGTGCCAGCAGGATAACAGGAAATACGAACACCGGGGAGCTGTTTTTT.

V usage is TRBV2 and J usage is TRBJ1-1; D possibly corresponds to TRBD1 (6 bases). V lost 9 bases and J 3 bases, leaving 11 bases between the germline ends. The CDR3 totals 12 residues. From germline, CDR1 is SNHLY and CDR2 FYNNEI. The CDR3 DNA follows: TGTGCCAGGTACAGGGTGGACACTGAAGCTTTCTTT. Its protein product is CARYRVDTEAFF.

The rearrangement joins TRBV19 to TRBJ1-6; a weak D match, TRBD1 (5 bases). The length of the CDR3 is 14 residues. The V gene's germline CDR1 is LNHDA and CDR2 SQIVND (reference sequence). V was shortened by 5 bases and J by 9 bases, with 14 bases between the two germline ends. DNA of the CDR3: TGTGCCAGTAGTGCGGACACGGAGACTTCACCCCTCCACTTT. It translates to CASSADTETSPLHF.

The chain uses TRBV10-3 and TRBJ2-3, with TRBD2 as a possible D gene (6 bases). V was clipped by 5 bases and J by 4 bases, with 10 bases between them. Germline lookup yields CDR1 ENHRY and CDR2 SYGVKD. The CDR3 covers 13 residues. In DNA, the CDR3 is TGTGCCATCAGTCCGGGAGCCGCAGATACGCAGTATTTT. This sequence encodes CAISPGAADTQYF.

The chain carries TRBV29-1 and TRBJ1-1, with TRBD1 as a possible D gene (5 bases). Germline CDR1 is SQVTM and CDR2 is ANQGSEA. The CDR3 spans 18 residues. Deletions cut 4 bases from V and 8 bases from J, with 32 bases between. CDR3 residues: CSVVSSAGGRFIRDEAFF. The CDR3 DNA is TGCAGCGTTGTTTCTTCAGCGGGTGGAAGGTTTATCCGGGACGAAGCTTTCTTT.

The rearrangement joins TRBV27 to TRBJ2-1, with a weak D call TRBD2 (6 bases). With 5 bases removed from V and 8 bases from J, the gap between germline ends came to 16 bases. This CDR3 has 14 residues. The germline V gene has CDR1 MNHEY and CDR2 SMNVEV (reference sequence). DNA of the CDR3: TGTGCCAGCAGTCCCGTCGGACTAAAGGATGAGCAGTTCTTC. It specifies CASSPVGLKDEQFF.

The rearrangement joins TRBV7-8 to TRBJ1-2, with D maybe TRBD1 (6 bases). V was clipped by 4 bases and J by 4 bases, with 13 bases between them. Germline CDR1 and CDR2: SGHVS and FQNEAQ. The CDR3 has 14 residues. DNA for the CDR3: TGTGCCAGCAGCTCAAAGGGGGGGCTCTATGGCTACACCTTC. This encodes CASSSKGGLYGYTF.

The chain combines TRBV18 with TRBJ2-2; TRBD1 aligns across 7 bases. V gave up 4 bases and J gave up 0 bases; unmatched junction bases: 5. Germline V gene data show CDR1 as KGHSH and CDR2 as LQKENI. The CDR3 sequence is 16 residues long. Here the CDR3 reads CASSQDRTTNTGELFF. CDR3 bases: TGTGCCAGCTCACAGGACAGGACAACGAACACCGGGGAGCTGTTTTTT.

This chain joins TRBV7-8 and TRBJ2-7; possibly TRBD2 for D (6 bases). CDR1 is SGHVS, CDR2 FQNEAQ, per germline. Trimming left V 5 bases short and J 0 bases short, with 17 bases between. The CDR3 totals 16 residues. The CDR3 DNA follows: TGTGCCAGCAGCCTCTGGGCGGTAGCGGTCTCCTACGAGCAGTACTTC. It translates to CASSLWAVAVSYEQYF.

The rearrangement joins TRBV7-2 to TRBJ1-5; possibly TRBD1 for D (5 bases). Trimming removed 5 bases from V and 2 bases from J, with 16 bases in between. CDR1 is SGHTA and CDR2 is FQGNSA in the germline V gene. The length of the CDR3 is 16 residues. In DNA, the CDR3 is TGTGCCAGCAGCCTCCGGGTAGGGGCAGGCAATCAGCCCCAGCATTTT. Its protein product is CASSLRVGAGNQPQHF.

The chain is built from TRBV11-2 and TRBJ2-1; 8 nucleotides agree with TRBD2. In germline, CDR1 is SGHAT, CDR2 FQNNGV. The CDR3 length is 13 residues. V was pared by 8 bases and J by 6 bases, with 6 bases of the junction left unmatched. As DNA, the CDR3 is TGTGCCAGCGAGGCGGGAGGCGGCAATGAGCAGTTCTTC. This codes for CASEAGGGNEQFF.

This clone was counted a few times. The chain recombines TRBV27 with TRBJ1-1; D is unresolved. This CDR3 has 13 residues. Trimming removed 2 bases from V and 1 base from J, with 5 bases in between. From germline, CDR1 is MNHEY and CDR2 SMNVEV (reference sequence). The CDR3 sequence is CASSLTENTEAFF. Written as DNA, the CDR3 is TGTGCCAGCAGTTTAACAGAGAACACTGAAGCTTTCTTT.

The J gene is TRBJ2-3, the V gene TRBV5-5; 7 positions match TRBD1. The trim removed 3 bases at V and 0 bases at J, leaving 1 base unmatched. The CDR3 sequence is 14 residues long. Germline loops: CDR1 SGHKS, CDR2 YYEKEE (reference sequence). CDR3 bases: TGTGCCAGCAGCTGGACAGGTAGCACAGATACGCAGTATTTT. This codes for CASSWTGSTDTQYF.

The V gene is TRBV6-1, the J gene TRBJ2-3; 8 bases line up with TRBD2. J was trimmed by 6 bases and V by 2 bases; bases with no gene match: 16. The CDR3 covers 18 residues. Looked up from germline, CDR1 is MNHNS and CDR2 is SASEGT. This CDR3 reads CASSESPRGLGTPDTQYF. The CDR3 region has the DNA TGTGCCAGCAGTGAATCCCCCCGGGGACTAGGGACGCCGGATACGCAGTATTTT.

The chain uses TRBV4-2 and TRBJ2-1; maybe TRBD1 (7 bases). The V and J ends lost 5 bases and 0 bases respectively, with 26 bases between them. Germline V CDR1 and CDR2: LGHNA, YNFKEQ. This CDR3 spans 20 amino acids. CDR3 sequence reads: CASSKGAGHFTQSSYNEQFF. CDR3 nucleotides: TGTGCCAGCAGCAAGGGGGCGGGACACTTCACCCAAAGCTCCTACAATGAGCAGTTCTTC.

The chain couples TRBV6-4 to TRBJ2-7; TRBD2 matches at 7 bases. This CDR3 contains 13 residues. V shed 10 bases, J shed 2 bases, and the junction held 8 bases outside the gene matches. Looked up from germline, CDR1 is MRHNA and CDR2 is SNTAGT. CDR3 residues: CAISGPLAYEQYF. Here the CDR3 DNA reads TGTGCCATTAGCGGGCCCCTTGCCTACGAGCAGTACTTC.

CDR3 sequence (DNA): TGTGCCAGCAGTTCCCTAGCGAATGAGCAGTTCTTC. This encodes CASSSLANEQFF. This chain joins TRBV6-6 and TRBJ2-1; D is perhaps TRBD2 (6 bases). This CDR3 has 12 amino acids. CDR1 and CDR2 from the germline V gene are MNHNY and SVGAGI (reference sequence). Trimming shortened V by 4 bases and J by 7 bases, and 8 bases separated the two germline ends.

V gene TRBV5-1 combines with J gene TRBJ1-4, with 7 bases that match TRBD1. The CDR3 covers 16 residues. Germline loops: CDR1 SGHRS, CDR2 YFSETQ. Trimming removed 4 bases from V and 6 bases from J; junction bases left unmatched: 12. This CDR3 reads CASSPSGQAKDEKLFF. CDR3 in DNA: TGCGCCAGCAGCCCTTCTGGACAGGCGAAGGATGAAAAACTGTTTTTT. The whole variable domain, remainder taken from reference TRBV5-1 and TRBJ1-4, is KAGVTQTPRYLIKTRGQQVTLSCSPISGHRSVSWYQQTPGQGLQFLFEYFSETQRNKGNFPGRFSGRQFSNSRSEMNVSTLELGDSALYLCASSPSGQAKDEKLFFGSGTQLSVL.

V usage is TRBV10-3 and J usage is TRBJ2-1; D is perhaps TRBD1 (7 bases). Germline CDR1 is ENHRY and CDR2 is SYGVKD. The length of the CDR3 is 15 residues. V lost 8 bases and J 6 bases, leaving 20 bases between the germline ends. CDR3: CAIDPAGGFGNEQFF. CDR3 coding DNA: TGTGCCATCGACCCCGCAGGGGGGTTCGGCAATGAGCAGTTCTTC.

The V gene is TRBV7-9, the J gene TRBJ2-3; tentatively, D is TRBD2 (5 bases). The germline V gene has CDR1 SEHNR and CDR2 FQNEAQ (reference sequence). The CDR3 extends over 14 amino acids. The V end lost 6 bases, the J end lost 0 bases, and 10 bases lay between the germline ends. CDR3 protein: CASSSRTSTDTQYF. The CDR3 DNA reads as TGTGCCAGCAGTTCTAGGACTAGCACAGATACGCAGTATTTT.

The chain's CDR3 is CASSRIGVAGGSADTQYF. CDR3 nucleotides: TGCGCCAGCAGCCGGATAGGGGTGGCGGGAGGGTCGGCAGATACGCAGTATTTT. V and J are TRBV5-1 and TRBJ2-3; the match to TRBD2 covers 9 bases. Germline V lookup: CDR1 SGHRS, CDR2 YFSETQ. The CDR3 is made up of 18 amino acids. V lost 4 bases and J lost 4; bases outside the gene matches: 16.

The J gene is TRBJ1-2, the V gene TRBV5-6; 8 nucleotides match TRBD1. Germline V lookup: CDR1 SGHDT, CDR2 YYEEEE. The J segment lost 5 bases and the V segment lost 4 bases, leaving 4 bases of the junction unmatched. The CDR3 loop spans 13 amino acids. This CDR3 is CASSIDRGYGYTF. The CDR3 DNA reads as TGTGCCAGCAGCATCGACAGGGGATATGGCTACACCTTC.

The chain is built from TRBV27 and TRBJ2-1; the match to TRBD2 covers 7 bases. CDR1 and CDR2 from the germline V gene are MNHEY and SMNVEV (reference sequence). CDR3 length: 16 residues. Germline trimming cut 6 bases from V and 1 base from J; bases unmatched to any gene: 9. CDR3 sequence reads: CASSLLAPMSYNEQFF. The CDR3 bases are TGTGCCAGCAGCTTACTAGCGCCTATGTCCTACAATGAGCAGTTCTTC.

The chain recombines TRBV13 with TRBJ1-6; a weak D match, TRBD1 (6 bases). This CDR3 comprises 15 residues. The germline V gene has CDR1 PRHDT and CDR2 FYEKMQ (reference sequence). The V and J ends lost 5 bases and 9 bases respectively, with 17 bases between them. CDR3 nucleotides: TGTGCCAGCAGCCGAATGGGACAACAGATTTCACCCCTCCACTTT. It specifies CASSRMGQQISPLHF.

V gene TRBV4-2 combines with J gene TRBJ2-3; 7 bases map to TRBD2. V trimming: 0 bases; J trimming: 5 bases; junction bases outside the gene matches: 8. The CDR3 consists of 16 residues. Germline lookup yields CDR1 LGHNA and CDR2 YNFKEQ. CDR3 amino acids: CASSQEIAGLRDTQYF. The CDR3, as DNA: TGTGCCAGCAGCCAAGAGATAGCGGGCCTGAGAGATACGCAGTATTTT.